One T cell receptor beta chain is described in this entry. Per the original methods: Amplification from reference gene primers served as the basis for estimated nucleated cell counts. The table came from immunoSEQ multiplex PCR; TCRdb's copy has only in-frame clones and leaves some out. V and J calls and clone size are copied from that table; D and trimming were computed from the DNA. The sample holds around 150,000 clones, about 85% seen once. The record originates from a study of blood T cell repertoires in COVID-19. Looking at the study overall: Both acute and convalescent COVID-19 samples were obtained from the United States, Italy and Spain. T cells, B-cell-depleted T cells, or PBMCs provided the cDNA or gDNA that served as material.

This CDR3 is 13 amino acids long. Trimming cost V 6 bases and J 4 bases, with 12 bases left between them. The germline V gene has CDR1 LGHNT and CDR2 FRNRAP. This TCR was sampled from a man aged 35 to 55 with acute or convalescent COVID-19. Specimen: peripheral blood. The chain joins TRBV12-5 to TRBJ1-2; D unclear. CDR3 residues: CASGLNPGYGYTF. CDR3 nucleotide sequence: TGTGCTAGTGGATTAAACCCCGGCTATGGCTACACCTTC. Full variable domain (missing parts from reference TRBV12-5 and TRBJ1-2): DARVTQTPRHKVTEMGQEVTMRCQPILGHNTVFWYRQTMMQGLELLAYFRNRAPLDDSGMPKDRFSAEMPDATLATLKIQPSEPRDSAVYFCASGLNPGYGYTFGSGTRLTVV.